The subject of this entry is one T cell receptor (beta chain). These data come from a study of sequential checkpoint blockade in melanoma. Background on the study: First-line arms were nivolumab then ipilimumab, or the reverse, randomized 1:1.

Germline CDR1 reads MDHEN; CDR2 reads SYDVKM. The CDR3 contains 15 residues. The treatment here: randomized to nivolumab then ipilimumab (arm A) or the reverse (arm B). DNA-damaging chemotherapy had not been given to any patient beforehand. The method was immunoSEQ multiplex PCR; TCRdb's version includes in-frame clones alone and lacks a portion of them. This table holds 25,000 to 35,000 clones, 83% found once. The chain joins TRBV28 to TRBJ2-5; D is possibly TRBD2 (6 bases). The DNA end is a closer match to TRBJ2-7, so the J assignment may be wrong. This receptor was identified in a human donor with melanoma. The specimen was CD8+ T cells sorted from blood (inferred from file names), collected from a patient given nivolumab and ipilimumab in sequence. As DNA, the CDR3 is TGTGCCAGCAGTTTCCGCGGGACTTTAACCTACGAGCAGTACTTC. Translating it yields CASSFRGTLTYEQYF.